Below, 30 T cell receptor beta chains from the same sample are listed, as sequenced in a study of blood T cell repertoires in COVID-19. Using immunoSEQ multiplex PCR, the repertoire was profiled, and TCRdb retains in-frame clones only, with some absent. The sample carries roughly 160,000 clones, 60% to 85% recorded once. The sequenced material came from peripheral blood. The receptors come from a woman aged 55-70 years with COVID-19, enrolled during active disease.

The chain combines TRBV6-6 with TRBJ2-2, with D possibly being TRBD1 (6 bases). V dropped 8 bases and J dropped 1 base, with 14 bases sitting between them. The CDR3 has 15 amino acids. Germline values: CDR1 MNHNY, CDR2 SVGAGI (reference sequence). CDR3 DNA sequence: TGTGCCAGCGAGAAGGGGGTATTGAACACCGGGGAGCTGTTTTTT. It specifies CASEKGVLNTGELFF.

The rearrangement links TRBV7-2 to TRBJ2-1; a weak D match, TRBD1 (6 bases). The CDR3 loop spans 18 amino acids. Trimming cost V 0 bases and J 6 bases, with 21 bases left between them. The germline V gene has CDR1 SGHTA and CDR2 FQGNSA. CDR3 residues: CASSLASWGQGRVNEQFF. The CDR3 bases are TGTGCCAGCAGCTTAGCGTCATGGGGGCAGGGCAGGGTCAATGAGCAGTTCTTC.

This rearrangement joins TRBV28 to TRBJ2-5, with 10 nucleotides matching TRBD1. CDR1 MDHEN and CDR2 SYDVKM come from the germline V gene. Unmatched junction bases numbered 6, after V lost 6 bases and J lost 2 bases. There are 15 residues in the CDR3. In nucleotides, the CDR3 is TGTGCCAGCAGACAGGGACAGGGGTATCAAGAGACCCAGTACTTC. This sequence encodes CASRQGQGYQETQYF.

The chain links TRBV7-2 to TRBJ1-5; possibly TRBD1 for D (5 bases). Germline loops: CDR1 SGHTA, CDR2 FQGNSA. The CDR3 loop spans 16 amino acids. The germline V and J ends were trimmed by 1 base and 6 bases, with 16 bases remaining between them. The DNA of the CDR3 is TGTGCCAGCAGCTTAGGGAGGGGAGAAGTGAGTCAGCCCCAGCATTTT. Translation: CASSLGRGEVSQPQHF.

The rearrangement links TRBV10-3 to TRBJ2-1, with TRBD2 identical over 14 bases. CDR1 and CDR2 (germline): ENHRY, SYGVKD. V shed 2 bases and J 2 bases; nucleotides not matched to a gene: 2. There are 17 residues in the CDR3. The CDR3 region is CAISEPGLAGAYNEQFF. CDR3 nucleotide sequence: TGTGCCATCAGTGAGCCGGGACTAGCGGGAGCCTACAATGAGCAGTTCTTC.

This CDR3 reads CATSREGGGPYEQYF. The CDR3 DNA reads TGTGCCACCAGCAGAGAAGGGGGCGGACCTTACGAGCAGTACTTC. The rearrangement joins TRBV15 to TRBJ2-7; 7 positions match TRBD1. The germline V gene has CDR1 LNHNV and CDR2 YYDKDF (reference sequence). The trim removed 0 bases at V and 4 bases at J, leaving 6 bases unmatched. The CDR3 consists of 15 residues.

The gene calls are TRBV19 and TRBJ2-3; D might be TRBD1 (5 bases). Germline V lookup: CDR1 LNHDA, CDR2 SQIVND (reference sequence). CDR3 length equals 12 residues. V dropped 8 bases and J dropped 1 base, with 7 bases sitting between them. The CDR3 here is CASQQGTDTQYF. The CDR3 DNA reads TGTGCCAGTCAACAGGGCACAGATACGCAGTATTTT.

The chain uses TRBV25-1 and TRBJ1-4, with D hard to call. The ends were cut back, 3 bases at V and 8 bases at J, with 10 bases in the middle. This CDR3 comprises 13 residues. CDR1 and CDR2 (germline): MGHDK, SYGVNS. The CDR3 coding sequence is TGTGCCAGCAGTGACAGGAGGCAAGAAAAACTGTTTTTT. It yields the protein CASSDRRQEKLFF.

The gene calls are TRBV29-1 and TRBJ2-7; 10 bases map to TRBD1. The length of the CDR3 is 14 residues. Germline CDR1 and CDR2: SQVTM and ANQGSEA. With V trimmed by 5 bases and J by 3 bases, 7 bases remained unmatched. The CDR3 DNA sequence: TGCAGCGTTTCCCCCGGGACAGGGGTCTACGAGCAGTACTTC. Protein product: CSVSPGTGVYEQYF.

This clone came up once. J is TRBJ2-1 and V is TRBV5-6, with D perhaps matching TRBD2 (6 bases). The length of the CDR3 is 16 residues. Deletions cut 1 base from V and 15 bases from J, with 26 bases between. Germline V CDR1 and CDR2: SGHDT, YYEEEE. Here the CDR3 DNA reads TGTGCCAGCAGCTTGAGGTCTCTCGCGGGGTCCCTCCAAGCGTTCTTC. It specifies CASSLRSLAGSLQAFF.

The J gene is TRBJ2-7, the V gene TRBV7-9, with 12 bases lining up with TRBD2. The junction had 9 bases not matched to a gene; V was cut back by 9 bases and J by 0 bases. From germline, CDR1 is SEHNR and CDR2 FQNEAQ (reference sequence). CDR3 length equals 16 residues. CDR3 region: CARKTSGGPRSYEQYV. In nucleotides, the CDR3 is TGTGCCAGGAAAACTAGCGGGGGGCCTCGCTCCTACGAGCAGTACGTC.

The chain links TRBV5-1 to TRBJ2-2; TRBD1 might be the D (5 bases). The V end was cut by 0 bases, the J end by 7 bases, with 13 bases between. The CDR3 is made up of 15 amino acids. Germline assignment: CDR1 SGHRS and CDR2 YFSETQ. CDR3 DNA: TGCGCCAGCAGCTTGGTGCAGGGTCCGAGCGGGGAGCTGTTTTTT. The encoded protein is CASSLVQGPSGELFF.

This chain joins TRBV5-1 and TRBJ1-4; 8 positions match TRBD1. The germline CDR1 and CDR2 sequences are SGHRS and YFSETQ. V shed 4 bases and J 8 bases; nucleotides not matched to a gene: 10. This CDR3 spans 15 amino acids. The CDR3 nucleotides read TGCGCCAGCAGCCACAGGACAGGGTTGGAAGAAAAACTGTTTTTT. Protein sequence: CASSHRTGLEEKLFF.

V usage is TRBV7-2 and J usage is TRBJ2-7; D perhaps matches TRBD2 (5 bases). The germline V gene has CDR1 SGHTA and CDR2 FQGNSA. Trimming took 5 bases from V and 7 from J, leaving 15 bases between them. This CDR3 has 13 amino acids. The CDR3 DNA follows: TGTGCCAGCAGCCGTATGAGGGCTCGGGAGCAGTACTTC. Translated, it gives CASSRMRAREQYF.

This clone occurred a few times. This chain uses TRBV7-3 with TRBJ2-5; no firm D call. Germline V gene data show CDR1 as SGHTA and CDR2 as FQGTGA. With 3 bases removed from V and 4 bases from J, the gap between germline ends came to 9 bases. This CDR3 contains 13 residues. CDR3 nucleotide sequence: TGTGCCAGCAGCTTCGGTGTTGGAGAGACCCAGTACTTC. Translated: CASSFGVGETQYF.

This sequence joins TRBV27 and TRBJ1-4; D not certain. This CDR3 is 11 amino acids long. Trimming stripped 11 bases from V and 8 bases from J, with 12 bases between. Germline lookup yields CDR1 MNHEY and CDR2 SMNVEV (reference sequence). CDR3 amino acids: CAPHPGEKLFF. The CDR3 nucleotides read TGTGCCCCTCACCCGGGGGAAAAACTGTTTTTT.

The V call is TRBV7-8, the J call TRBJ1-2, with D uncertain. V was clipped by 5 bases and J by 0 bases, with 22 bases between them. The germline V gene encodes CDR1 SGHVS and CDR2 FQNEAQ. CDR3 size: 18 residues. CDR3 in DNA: TGTGCCAGCAGCCTCTCCCCCCCGAATGGGCAGGCTAACTATGGCTACACCTTC. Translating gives CASSLSPPNGQANYGYTF.

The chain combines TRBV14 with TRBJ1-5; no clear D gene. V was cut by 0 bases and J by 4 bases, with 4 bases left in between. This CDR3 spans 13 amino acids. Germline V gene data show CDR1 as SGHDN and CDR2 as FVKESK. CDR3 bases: TGTGCCAGCAGCCAAGACGGTAATCAGCCCCAGCATTTT. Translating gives CASSQDGNQPQHF.

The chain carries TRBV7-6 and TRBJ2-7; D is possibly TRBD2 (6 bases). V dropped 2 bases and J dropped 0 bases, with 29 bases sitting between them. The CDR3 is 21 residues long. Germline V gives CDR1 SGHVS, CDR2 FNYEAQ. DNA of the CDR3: TGTGCCAGCAGCTTAAGGGTGCCTCTTCGCGCCAGCGGAGGGACCTCCTACGAGCAGTACTTC. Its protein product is CASSLRVPLRASGGTSYEQYF.

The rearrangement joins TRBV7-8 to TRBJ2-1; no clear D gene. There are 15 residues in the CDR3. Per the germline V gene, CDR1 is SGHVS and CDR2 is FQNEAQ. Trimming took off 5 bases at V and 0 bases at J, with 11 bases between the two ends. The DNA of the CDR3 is TGTGCCAGCAGCCCCTACTCGAGCTCCTACAATGAGCAGTTCTTC. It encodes CASSPYSSSYNEQFF.

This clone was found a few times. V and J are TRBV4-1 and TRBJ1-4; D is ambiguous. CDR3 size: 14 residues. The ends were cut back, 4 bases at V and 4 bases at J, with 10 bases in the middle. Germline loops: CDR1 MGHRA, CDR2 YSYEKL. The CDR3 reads CASSLGLNNEKLFF. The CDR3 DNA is TGCGCCAGCAGCCTAGGACTAAATAATGAAAAACTGTTTTTT.

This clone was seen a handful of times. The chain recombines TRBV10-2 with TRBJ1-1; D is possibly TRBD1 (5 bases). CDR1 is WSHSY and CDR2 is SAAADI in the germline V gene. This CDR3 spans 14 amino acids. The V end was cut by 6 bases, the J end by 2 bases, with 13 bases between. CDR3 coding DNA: TGCGCCAGCAGCCTTGGGGGGATAAACACTGAAGCTTTCTTT. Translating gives CASSLGGINTEAFF.

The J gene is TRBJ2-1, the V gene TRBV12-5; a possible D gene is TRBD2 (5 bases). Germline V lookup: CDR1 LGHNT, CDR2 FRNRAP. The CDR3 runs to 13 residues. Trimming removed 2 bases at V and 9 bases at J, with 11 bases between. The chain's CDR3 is CASGLSPTSEQFF. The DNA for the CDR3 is TGTGCTAGTGGTTTGTCCCCCACTAGTGAGCAGTTCTTC.

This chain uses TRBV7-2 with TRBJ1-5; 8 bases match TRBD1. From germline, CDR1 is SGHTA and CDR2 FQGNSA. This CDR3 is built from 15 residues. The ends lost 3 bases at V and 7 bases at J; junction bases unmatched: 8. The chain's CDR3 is CASSFSGGGGQPQHF. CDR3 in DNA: TGTGCCAGCAGCTTTTCAGGGGGCGGAGGGCAGCCCCAGCATTTT.

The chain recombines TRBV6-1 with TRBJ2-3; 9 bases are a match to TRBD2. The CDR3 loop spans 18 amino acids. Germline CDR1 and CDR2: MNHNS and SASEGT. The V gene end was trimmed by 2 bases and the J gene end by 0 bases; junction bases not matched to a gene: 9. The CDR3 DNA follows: TGTGCCAGCAGTGAATGGGGCGGGGGGGCAATTAGCACAGATACGCAGTATTTT. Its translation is CASSEWGGGAISTDTQYF.

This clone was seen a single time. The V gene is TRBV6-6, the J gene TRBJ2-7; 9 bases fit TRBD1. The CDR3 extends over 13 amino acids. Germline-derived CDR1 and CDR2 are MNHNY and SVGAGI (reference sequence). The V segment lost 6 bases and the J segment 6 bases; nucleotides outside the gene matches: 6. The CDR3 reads CASRNRQGGEQYF. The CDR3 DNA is TGTGCCAGCAGAAACAGACAGGGGGGCGAGCAGTACTTC.

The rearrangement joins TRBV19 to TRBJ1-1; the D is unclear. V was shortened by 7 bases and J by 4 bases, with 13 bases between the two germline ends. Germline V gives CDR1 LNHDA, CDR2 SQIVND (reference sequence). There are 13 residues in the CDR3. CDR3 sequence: CASKTSGATEAFF. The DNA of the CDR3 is TGTGCCAGTAAAACCTCCGGTGCCACTGAAGCTTTCTTT.

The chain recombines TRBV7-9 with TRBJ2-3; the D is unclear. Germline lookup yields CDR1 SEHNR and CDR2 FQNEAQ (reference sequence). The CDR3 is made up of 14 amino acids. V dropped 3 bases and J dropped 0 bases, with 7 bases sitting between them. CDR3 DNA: TGTGCCAGCAGCTTGAGTAGTAGCACAGATACGCAGTATTTT. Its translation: CASSLSSSTDTQYF.

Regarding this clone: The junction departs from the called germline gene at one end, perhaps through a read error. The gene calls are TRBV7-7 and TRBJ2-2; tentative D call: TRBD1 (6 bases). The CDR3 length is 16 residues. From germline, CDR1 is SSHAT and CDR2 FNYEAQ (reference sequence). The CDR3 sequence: CASSLGAQGNTGELFF. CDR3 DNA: TGTGCTAGCAGCTTAGGAGCACAGGGAAACACCGGGGAGCTGTTTTTT.

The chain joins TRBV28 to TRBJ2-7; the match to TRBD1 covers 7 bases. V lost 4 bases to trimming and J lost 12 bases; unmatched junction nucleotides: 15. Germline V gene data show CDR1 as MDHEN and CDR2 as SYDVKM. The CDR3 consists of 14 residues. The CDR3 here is CASSSALPDRKWYV. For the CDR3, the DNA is TGTGCCAGCAGTTCAGCTCTACCGGACAGGAAGTGGTACGTC.